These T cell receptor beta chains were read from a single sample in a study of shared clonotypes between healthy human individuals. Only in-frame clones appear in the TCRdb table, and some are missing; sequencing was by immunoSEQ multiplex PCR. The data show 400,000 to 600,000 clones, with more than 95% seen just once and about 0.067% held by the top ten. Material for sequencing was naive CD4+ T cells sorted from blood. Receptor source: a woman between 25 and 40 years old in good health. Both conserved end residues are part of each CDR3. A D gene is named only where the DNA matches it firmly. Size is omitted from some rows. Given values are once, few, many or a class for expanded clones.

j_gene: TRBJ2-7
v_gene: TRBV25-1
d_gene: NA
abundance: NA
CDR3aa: CASGTSSSYEQYF
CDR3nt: TGTGCCAGCGGTACTAGCAGTTCCTACGAGCAGTACTTC

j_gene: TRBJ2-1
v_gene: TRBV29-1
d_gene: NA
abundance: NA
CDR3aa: CSGIGRNEQFF
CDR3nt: TGCAGCGGGATAGGAAGAAATGAGCAGTTCTTC

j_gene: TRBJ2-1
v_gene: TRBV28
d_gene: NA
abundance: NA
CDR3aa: CASSLATSKFF
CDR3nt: TGTGCCAGCAGTTTAGCGACTAGTAAGTTCTTC

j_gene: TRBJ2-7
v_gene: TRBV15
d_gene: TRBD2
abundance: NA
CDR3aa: CATRPGLVLGEQYF
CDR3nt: TGTGCCACCCGTCCGGGACTAGTACTGGGCGAGCAGTACTTC

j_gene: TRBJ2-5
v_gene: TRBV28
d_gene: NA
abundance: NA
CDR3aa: CASSLRGETQYF
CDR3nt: TGTGCCAGCAGTTTAAGGGGAGAGACCCAGTACTTC

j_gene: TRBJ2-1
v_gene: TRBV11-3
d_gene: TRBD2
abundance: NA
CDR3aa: CASSLGRDNEQFF
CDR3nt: TGTGCCAGCAGCCTCGGGAGGGACAATGAGCAGTTCTTC

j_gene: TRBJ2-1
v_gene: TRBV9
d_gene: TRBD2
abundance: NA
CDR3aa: CASSVVSGSSYNEQFF
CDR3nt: TGTGCCAGCAGCGTAGTTAGCGGGAGTTCCTACAATGAGCAGTTCTTC

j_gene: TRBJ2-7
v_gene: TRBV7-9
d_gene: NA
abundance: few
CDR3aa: CASSRGLRSYEQYF
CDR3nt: TGTGCCAGCAGCCGTGGACTGCGCTCCTACGAGCAGTACTTC

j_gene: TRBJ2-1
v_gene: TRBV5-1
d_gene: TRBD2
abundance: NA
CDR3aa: CASSFPGLAGISEQFF
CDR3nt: TGCGCCAGCAGCTTTCCGGGACTAGCGGGAATTAGTGAGCAGTTCTTC

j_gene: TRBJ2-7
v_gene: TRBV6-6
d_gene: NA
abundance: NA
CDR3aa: CASSYSGGSTYEQYF
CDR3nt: TGTGCCAGCAGTTACTCGGGAGGATCCACCTACGAGCAGTACTTC

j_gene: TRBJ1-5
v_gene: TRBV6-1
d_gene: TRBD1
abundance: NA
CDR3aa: CASSEPGQIFNQPQHF
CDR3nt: TGTGCCAGCAGTGAGCCGGGACAGATCTTTAATCAGCCCCAGCATTTT

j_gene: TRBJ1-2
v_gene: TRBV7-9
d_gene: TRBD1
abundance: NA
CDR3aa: CASSFGQGALGYTF
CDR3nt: TGTGCCAGCAGCTTTGGACAGGGGGCGTTGGGCTACACCTTC

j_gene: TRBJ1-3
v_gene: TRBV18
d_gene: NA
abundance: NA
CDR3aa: CASSPMDTGNTIYF
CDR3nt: TGTGCCAGCTCACCGATGGACACTGGAAACACCATATATTTT

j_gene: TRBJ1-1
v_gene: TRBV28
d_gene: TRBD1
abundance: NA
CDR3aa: CASRTGGRAKAFF
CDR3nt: TGTGCCAGCAGGACAGGGGGAAGGGCAAAAGCTTTCTTT

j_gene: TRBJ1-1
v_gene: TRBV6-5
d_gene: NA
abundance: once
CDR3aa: CASSYERSRAEAFF
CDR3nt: TGTGCCAGCAGTTACGAACGGAGTAGGGCTGAAGCTTTCTTT

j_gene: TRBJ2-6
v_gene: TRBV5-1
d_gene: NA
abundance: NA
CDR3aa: CASSLLGSGANVLTF
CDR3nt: TGCGCCAGCAGCTTGTTGGGCTCTGGGGCCAACGTCCTGACTTTC

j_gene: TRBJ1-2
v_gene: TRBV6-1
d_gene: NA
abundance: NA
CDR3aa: CASSEVEGHYGYTF
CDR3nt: TGTGCCAGCAGTGAGGTGGAGGGGCACTATGGCTACACCTTC

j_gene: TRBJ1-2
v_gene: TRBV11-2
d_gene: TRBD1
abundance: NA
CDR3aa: CASSPTTGIYGYTF
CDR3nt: TGTGCCAGCAGCCCGACGACAGGGATCTATGGCTACACCTTC

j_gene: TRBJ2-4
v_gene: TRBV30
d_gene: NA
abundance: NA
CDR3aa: CAWSGPTVNIQYF
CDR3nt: TGTGCCTGGAGTGGACCGACGGTGAACATTCAGTACTTC

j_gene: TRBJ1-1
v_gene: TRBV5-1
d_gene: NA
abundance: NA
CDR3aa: CASSLLKDSRETEAFF
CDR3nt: TGCGCCAGCAGCTTGCTCAAGGACAGTAGGGAAACTGAAGCTTTCTTT

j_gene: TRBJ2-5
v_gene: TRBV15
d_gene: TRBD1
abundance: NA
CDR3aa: CATSFGSTGQETQYF
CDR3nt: TGTGCCACCAGTTTCGGCTCGACAGGGCAAGAGACCCAGTACTTC

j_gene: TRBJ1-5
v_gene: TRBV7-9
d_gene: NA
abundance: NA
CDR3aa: CASSGPSGSNQPQHF
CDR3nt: TGTGCCAGCAGCGGTCCGTCGGGTAGCAATCAGCCCCAGCATTTT

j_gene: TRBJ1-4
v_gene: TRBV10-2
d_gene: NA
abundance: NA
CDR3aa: CASSESGTAEKLFF
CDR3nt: TGCGCCAGCAGTGAGTCTGGTACAGCAGAAAAACTGTTTTTT

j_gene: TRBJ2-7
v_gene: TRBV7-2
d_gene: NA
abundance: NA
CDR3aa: CASSLRGGSLTYEQYF
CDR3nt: TGTGCCAGCAGCCTTCGTGGTGGCAGCTTAACCTACGAGCAGTACTTC

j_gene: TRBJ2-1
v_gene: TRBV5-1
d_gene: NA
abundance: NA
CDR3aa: CASSTTGNEQFF
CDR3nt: TGCGCCAGCAGCACCACGGGGAATGAGCAGTTCTTC

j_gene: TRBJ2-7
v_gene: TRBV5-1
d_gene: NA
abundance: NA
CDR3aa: CASSPPRDGVTEQYF
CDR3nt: TGCGCCAGCAGCCCCCCCCGGGACGGTGTGACCGAGCAGTACTTC

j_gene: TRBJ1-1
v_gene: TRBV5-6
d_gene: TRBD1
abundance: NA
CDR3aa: CASSSRRGGTEAFF
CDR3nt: TGTGCCAGCAGCTCGCGCAGGGGGGGAACTGAAGCTTTCTTT

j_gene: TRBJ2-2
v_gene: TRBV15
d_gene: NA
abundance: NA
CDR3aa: CATALGGDGELFF
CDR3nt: TGTGCCACCGCACTAGGCGGAGACGGGGAGCTGTTTTTT

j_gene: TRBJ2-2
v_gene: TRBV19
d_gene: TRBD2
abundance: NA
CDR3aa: CASSPGLAEYTGELFF
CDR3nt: TGTGCCAGTAGTCCCGGACTAGCGGAGTACACCGGGGAGCTGTTTTTT

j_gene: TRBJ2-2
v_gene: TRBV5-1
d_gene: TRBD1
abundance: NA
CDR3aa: CASSPSPLGQGVPTGELFF
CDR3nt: TGCGCCAGCAGCCCCTCCCCCCTCGGACAGGGAGTGCCCACCGGGGAGCTGTTTTTT

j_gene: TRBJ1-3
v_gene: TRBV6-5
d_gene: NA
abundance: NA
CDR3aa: CASSYSEGLVGNTIYF
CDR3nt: TGTGCCAGCAGTTACTCGGAGGGGCTGGTAGGAAACACCATATATTTT

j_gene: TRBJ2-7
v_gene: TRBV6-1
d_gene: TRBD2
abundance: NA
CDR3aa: CASTYQRDSYEQYF
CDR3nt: TGTGCCAGCACATACCAGCGGGACTCCTACGAGCAGTACTTC

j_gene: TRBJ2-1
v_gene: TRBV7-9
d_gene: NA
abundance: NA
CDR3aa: CASSPPQPGYNEQFF
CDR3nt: TGTGCCAGCAGCCCTCCCCAGCCGGGTTACAATGAGCAGTTCTTC

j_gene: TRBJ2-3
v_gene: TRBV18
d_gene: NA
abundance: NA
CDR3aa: CASSVDLQSTDTQYF
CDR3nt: TGTGCCAGCTCGGTAGACCTTCAGTCCACAGATACGCAGTATTTT

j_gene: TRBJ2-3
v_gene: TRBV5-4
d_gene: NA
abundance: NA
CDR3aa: CASSAPGRGPASTDTQYF
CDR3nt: TGTGCCAGCAGCGCCCCGGGGCGAGGCCCCGCTAGCACAGATACGCAGTATTTT

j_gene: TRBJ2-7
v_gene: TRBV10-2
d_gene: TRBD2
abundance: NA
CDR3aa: CASTAGGKYEQYF
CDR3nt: TGCGCCAGCACAGCGGGAGGGAAATACGAGCAGTACTTC

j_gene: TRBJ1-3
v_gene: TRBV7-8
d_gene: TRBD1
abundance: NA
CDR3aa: CASSSRGGNTIYF
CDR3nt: TGTGCCAGCAGCTCCAGGGGGGGAAACACCATATATTTT

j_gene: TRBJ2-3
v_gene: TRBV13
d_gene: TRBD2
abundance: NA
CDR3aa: CASSFGTSGSTPDTQYF
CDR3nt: TGTGCCAGCAGCTTTGGGACTAGCGGGAGTACTCCAGATACGCAGTATTTT

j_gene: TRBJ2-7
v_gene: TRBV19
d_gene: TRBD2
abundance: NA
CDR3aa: CASSLSGSGVEGEQYF
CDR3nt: TGTGCCAGTAGTCTCTCCGGTAGCGGGGTCGAAGGCGAGCAGTACTTC

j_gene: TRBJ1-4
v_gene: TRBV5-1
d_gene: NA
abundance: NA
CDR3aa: CASSLRGTNEKLFF
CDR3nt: TGCGCCAGCAGCTTGAGGGGAACTAATGAAAAACTGTTTTTT

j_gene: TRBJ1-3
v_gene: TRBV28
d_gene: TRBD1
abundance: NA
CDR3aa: CASRRTGTGNTIYF
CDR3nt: TGTGCCAGCCGCAGGACAGGGACTGGAAACACCATATATTTT

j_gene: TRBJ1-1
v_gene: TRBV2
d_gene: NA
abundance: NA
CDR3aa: CASSPRRVNTEAFF
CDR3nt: TGTGCCAGCTCCCCTCGTCGCGTGAACACTGAAGCTTTCTTT

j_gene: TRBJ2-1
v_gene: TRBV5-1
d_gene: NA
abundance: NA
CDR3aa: CASSLGQEGYNEQFF
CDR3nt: TGCGCCAGCAGCCTCGGACAGGAGGGATACAATGAGCAGTTCTTC

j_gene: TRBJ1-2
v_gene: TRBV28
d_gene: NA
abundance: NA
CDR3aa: CASSKLKDIGGYTF
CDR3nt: TGTGCCAGCAGCAAATTAAAGGATATCGGCGGCTACACCTTC

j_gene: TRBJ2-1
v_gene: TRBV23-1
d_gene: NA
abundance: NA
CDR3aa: CASSPLGALHKYNEQFF
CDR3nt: TGCGCCAGCAGTCCCCTGGGCGCTCTGCATAAATACAATGAGCAGTTCTTC

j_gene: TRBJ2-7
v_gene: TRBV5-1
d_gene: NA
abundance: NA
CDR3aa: CASSLVGDEQYF
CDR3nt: TGCGCCAGCAGCTTGGTTGGGGACGAGCAGTACTTC

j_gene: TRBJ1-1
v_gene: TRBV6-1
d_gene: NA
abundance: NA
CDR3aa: CASSDGSGSTEAFF
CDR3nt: TGTGCCAGCAGTGACGGGTCGGGGAGCACTGAAGCTTTCTTT

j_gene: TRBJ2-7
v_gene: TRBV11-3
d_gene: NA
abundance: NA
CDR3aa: CASSLRTSSRNYEQYF
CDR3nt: TGTGCCAGCAGCTTACGGACCAGCAGCAGAAACTACGAGCAGTACTTC

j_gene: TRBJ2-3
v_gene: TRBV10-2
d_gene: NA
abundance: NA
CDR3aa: CASSEGDASTDTQYF
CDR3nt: TGCGCCAGCAGTGAGGGGGACGCTAGCACAGATACGCAGTATTTT

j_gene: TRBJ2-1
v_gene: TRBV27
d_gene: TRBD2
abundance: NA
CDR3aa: CASSSTSGRRSSSYNEQFF
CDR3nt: TGTGCCAGCAGTTCGACTAGCGGGAGGCGATCGAGCTCCTACAATGAGCAGTTCTTC